This is a list of T cell receptor beta chains from one sample in a study of CD8 T cells in ankylosing spondylitis. Using its own MiXCR run on the 5' RACE reads, TCRdb lists one record per CDR3 protein. There are hundreds of thousands of distinct CDR3 sequences in the sample; over 9.5% occur only once, and under 7.5% lies in the top ten. Sequenced: blood, either unsorted or a sorted T cell fraction (not recorded which). All receptors derive from a male donor with ankylosing spondylitis. Both conserved end residues are part of each CDR3. A D gene is named only where the DNA matches it firmly. The size entry is marked missing in some rows and otherwise reads once, few, many or a size class.

CDR3 protein: CASRPQGQDTEAFF
CDR3 DNA: TGCGCCAGCAGGCCGCAGGGCCAGGACACTGAAGCTTTCTTT
V gene: TRBV5-1
J gene: TRBJ1-1
clone size: NA
D gene: NA

CDR3 protein: CASNRLLNTGELFF
CDR3 DNA: TGTGCCAGCAATCGTCTATTAAACACCGGGGAGCTGTTTTTT
V gene: TRBV7-9
J gene: TRBJ2-2
clone size: few
D gene: NA

CDR3 protein: CASSPGEKDTEAFF
CDR3 DNA: TGCGCCAGCAGCCCCGGAGAGAAGGACACTGAAGCTTTCTTT
V gene: TRBV5-1
J gene: TRBJ1-1
clone size: few
D gene: NA

CDR3 protein: CASYSSGGYNEQFF
CDR3 DNA: TGTGCCAGCTATTCCAGCGGTGGCTACAATGAGCAGTTCTTC
V gene: TRBV12-3/TRBV12-4
J gene: TRBJ2-1
clone size: many
D gene: NA

CDR3 protein: CASSGTALADPRDTQYF
CDR3 DNA: TGTGCCAGCAGTGGGACTGCACTAGCGGACCCTAGGGATACGCAGTATTTT
V gene: TRBV6-1
J gene: TRBJ2-3
clone size: few
D gene: TRBD2

CDR3 protein: CSARPGQLDGYTF
CDR3 DNA: TGCAGTGCTCGTCCGGGGCAGTTGGATGGCTACACCTTC
V gene: TRBV20-1
J gene: TRBJ1-2
clone size: NA
D gene: NA

CDR3 protein: CSVGQGTNSPLHF
CDR3 DNA: TGCAGCGTAGGACAGGGAACGAATTCACCCCTCCACTTT
V gene: TRBV29-1
J gene: TRBJ1-6
clone size: NA
D gene: TRBD1

CDR3 protein: CASSPRAGDPYNEQFF
CDR3 DNA: TGCGCCAGCAGCCCCCGGGCAGGGGACCCCTACAATGAGCAGTTCTTC
V gene: TRBV5-1
J gene: TRBJ2-1
clone size: few
D gene: NA

CDR3 protein: CASSLIETGYNEQFF
CDR3 DNA: TGTGCCAGCAGCCTAATCGAGACTGGGTACAATGAGCAGTTCTTC
V gene: TRBV3-1
J gene: TRBJ2-1
clone size: NA
D gene: NA

CDR3 protein: CSAEGQTHYGYTF
CDR3 DNA: TGCAGCGCTGAAGGACAGACTCACTATGGCTACACCTTC
V gene: TRBV29-1
J gene: TRBJ1-2
clone size: few
D gene: NA

CDR3 protein: CSARDPAKGGNTIYF
CDR3 DNA: TGCAGTGCTAGAGATCCGGCCAAGGGCGGAAACACCATATATTTT
V gene: TRBV20-1
J gene: TRBJ1-3
clone size: few
D gene: NA

CDR3 protein: CASSLDRPEMNTEAFF
CDR3 DNA: TGTGCCAGCTCACTGGACAGACCGGAGATGAACACTGAAGCTTTCTTT
V gene: TRBV18
J gene: TRBJ1-1
clone size: NA
D gene: NA

CDR3 protein: CASSDSGGRVTDTQYF
CDR3 DNA: TGTGCCAGCAGTGACTCCGGCGGGAGGGTCACAGATACGCAGTATTTT
V gene: TRBV6-4
J gene: TRBJ2-3
clone size: NA
D gene: TRBD2

CDR3 protein: CASSGISMNTEAFF
CDR3 DNA: TGTGCCAGCAGCGGTATTTCCATGAACACTGAAGCTTTCTTT
V gene: TRBV11-2
J gene: TRBJ1-1
clone size: NA
D gene: NA

CDR3 protein: CASSYREATGANVLTF
CDR3 DNA: TGCGCCAGCAGCTACAGGGAAGCGACTGGGGCCAACGTCCTGACTTTC
V gene: TRBV5-1
J gene: TRBJ2-6
clone size: NA
D gene: NA

CDR3 protein: CASSLEGTLTDTQYF
CDR3 DNA: TGTGCCAGCAGCTTAGAAGGAACCTTAACAGATACGCAGTATTTT
V gene: TRBV7-9
J gene: TRBJ2-3
clone size: NA
D gene: NA

CDR3 protein: CSGTAGTDTQYF
CDR3 DNA: TGCAGTGGGACTGCAGGCACAGATACGCAGTATTTT
V gene: TRBV20-1
J gene: TRBJ2-3
clone size: NA
D gene: NA

CDR3 protein: CASSRGHSLSYNEQFF
CDR3 DNA: TGCGCCAGCAGCCGGGGACACTCCTTATCCTACAATGAGCAGTTCTTC
V gene: TRBV4-1
J gene: TRBJ2-1
clone size: few
D gene: NA

CDR3 protein: CASSLAGEVIEQFF
CDR3 DNA: TGTGCCAGCAGCTTAGCTGGGGAGGTGATTGAGCAGTTCTTC
V gene: TRBV7-2
J gene: TRBJ2-1
clone size: few
D gene: NA